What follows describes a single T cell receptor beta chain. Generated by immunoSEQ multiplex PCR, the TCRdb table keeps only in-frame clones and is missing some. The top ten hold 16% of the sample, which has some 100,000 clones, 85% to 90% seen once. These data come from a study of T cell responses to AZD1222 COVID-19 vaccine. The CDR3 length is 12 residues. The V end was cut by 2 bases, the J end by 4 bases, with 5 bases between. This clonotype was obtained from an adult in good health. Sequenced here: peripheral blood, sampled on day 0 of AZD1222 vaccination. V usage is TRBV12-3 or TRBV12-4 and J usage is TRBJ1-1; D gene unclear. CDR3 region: CASSLIGTEAFF. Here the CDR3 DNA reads TGTGCCAGCAGTTTAATCGGCACTGAAGCTTTCTTT.